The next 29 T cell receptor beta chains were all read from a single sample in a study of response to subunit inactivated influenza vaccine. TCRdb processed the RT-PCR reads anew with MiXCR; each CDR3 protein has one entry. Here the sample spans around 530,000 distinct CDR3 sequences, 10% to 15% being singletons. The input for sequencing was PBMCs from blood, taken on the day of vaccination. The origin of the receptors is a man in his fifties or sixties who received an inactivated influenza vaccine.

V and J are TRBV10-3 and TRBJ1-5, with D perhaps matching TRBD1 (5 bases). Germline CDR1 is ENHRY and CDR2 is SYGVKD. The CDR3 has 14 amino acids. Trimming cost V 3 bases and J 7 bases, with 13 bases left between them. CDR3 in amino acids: CAISEGTGSQPQHF. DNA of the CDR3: TGTGCCATCAGTGAAGGGACGGGGAGCCAGCCCCAGCATTTT.

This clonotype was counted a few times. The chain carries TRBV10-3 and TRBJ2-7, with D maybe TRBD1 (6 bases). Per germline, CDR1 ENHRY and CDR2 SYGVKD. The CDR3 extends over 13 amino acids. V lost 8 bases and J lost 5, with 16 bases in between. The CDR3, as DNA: TGTGCCATCCGTGGGACATCGGGCGACGAGCAGTACTTC. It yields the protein CAIRGTSGDEQYF.

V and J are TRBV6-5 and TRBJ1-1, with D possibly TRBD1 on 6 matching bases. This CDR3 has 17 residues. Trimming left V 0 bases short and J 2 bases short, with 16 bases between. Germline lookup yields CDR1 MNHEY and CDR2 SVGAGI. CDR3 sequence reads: CASSYSDPGTYNTEAFF. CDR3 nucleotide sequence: TGTGCCAGCAGTTACTCGGATCCAGGGACATACAACACTGAAGCTTTCTTT.

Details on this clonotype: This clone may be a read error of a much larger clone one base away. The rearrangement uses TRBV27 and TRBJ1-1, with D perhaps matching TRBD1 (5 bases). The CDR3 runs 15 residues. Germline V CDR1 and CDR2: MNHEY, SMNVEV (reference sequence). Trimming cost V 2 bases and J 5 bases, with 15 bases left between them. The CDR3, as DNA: TGTGCCAGCAGTTTAAGCAGGGTGGGGAAGACTGAAGCTTTCTTT. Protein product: CASSLSRVGKTEAFF.

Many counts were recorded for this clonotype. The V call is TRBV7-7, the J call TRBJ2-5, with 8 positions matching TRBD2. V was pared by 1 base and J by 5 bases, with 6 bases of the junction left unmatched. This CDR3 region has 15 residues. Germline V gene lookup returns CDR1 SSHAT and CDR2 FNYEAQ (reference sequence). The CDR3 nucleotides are TGTGCCAGCAGCTTAGGGGGACTAGAAGGGGAGACCCAGTACTTC. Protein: CASSLGGLEGETQYF.

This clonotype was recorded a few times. The CDR3 DNA reads as TGTGCCAGCAGCTTAGTGGGGACTAGCGGGACCGGGGAGCTGTTTTTT. Its protein product is CASSLVGTSGTGELFF. The rearrangement uses TRBV7-2 and TRBJ2-2; the match to TRBD2 covers 12 bases. After removal of 1 base from V and 5 bases from J, the junction contained 2 bases not matched to a gene. The CDR3 totals 16 residues. CDR1 SGHTA and CDR2 FQGNSA come from the germline V gene. Full variable domain (remainder filled in from reference TRBV7-2 and TRBJ2-2): GAGVSQSPSNKVTEKGKDVELRCDPISGHTALYWYRQSLGQGLEFLIYFQGNSAPDKSGLPSDRFSAERTGGSVSTLTIQRTQQEDSAVYLCASSLVGTSGTGELFFGEGSRLTVL.

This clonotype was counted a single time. This CDR3 is CSAHLPGGLGEQYF. CDR3 in DNA: TGCAGTGCTCACTTACCGGGGGGGCTTGGCGAGCAGTACTTC. The gene calls are TRBV20-1 and TRBJ2-7; TRBD2 aligns across 8 bases. Germline CDR1 reads DFQATT; CDR2 reads SNEGSKA (reference sequence). This CDR3 has 14 residues. V trimming: 5 bases; J trimming: 6 bases; junction bases outside the gene matches: 12.

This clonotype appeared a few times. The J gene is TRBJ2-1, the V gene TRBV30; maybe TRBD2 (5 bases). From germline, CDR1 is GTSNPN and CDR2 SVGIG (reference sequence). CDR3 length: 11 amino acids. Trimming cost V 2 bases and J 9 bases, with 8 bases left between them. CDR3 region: CAWSTGGEQFF. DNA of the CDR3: TGTGCCTGGAGTACTGGAGGTGAGCAGTTCTTC.

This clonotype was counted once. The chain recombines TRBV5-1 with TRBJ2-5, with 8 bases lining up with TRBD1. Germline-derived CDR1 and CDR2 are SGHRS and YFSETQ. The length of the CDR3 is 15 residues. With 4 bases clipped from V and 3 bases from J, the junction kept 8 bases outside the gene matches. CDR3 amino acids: CASSPGQDSKETQYF. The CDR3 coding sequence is TGCGCCAGCAGCCCGGGACAGGACTCGAAAGAGACCCAGTACTTC. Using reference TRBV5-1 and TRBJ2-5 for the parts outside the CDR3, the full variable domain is KAGVTQTPRYLIKTRGQQVTLSCSPISGHRSVSWYQQTPGQGLQFLFEYFSETQRNKGNFPGRFSGRQFSNSRSEMNVSTLELGDSALYLCASSPGQDSKETQYFGPGTRLLVL.

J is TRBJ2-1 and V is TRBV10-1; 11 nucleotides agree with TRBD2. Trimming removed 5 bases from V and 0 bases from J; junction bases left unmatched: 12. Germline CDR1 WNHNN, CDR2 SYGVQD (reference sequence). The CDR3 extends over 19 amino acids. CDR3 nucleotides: TGCGCCAGCAGTACGATTCCGGGACTAGCGGCGAGCTCCTACAATGAGCAGTTCTTC. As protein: CASSTIPGLAASSYNEQFF.

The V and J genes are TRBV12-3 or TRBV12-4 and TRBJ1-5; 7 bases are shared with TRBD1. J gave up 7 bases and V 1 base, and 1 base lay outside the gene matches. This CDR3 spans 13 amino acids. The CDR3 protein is CASSLGQGQPQHF. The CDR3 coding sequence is TGTGCCAGCAGTTTAGGACAGGGACAGCCCCAGCATTTT.

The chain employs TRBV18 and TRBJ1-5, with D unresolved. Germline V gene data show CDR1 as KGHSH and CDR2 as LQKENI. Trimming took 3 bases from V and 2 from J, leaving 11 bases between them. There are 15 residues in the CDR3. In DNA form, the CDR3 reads TGTGCCAGCTCACCCGGCGACATACGCAATCAGCCCCAGCATTTT. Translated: CASSPGDIRNQPQHF.

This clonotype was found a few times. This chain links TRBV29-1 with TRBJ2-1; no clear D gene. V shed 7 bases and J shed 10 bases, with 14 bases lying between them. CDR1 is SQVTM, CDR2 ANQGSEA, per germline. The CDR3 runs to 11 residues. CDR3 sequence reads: CSAEHGWEQFF. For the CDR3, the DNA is TGCAGCGCCGAACACGGTTGGGAGCAGTTCTTC.

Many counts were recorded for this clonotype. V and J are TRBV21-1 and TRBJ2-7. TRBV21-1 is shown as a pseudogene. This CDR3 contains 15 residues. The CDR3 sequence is CASSKFGRSSYEQYF. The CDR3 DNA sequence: TGTGCCAGCAGCAAATTTGGCAGGAGCTCCTACGAGCAGTACTTC.

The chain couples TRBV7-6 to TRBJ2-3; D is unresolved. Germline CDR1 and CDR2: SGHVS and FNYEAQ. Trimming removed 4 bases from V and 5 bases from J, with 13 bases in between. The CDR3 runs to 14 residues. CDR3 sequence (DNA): TGTGCCAGCAGCTCCCCTGCGTTGGGAGATACGCAGTATTTT. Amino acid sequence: CASSSPALGDTQYF.

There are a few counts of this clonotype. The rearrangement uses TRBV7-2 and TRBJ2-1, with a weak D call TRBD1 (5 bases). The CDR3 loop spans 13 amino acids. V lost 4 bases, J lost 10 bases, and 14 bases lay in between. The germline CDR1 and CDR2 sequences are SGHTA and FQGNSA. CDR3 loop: CASSSQGQWEQFF. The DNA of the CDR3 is TGTGCCAGCAGCTCTCAGGGCCAGTGGGAGCAGTTCTTC.

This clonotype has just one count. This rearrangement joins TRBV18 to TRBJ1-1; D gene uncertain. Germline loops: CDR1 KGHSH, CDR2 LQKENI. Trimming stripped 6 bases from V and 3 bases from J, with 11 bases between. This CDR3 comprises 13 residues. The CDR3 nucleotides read TGTGCCAGCTCCGTGACTCAGGACACTGAAGCTTTCTTT. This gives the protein CASSVTQDTEAFF.

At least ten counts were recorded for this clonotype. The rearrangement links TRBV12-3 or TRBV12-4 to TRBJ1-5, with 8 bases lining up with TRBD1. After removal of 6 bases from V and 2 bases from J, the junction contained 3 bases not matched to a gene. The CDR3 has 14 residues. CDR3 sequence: CASRETGGNQPQHF. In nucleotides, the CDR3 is TGTGCCAGCAGAGAGACAGGGGGCAATCAGCCCCAGCATTTT.

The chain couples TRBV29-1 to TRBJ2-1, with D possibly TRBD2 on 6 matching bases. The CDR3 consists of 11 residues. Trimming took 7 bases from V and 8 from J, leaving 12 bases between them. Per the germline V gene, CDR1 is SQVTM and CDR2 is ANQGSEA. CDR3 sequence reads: CSARLVDEQFF. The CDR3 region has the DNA TGCAGCGCCCGACTAGTGGATGAGCAGTTCTTC.

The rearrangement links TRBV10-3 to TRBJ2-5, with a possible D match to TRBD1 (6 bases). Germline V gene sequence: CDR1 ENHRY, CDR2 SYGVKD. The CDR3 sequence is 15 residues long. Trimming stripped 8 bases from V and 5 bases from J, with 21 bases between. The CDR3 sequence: CAISDSARGHETQYF. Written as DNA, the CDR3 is TGTGCCATCTCCGACTCGGCCAGGGGCCACGAGACCCAGTACTTC.

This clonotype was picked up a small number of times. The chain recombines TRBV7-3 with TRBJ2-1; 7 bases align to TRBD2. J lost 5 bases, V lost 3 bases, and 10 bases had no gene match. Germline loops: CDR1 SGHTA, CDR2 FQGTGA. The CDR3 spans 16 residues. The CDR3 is CASSFARRERDNEQFF. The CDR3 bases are TGTGCCAGCAGCTTCGCTAGGCGGGAGAGAGACAATGAGCAGTTCTTC.

CDR3: CSARRTHTGFSYNEQFF. The CDR3 nucleotides read TGCAGTGCTAGACGAACCCATACAGGGTTCTCCTACAATGAGCAGTTCTTC. V and J are TRBV20-1 and TRBJ2-1, with D perhaps matching TRBD1 (6 bases). V lost 2 bases to trimming and J lost 0 bases, with 17 bases between them. Germline CDR1 and CDR2: DFQATT and SNEGSKA (reference sequence). This CDR3 is 17 amino acids long.

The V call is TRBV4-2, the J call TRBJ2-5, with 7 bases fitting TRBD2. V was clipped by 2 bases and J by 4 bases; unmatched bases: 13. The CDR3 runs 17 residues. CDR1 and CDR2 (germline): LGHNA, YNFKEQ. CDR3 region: CASSQLSQRGSSETQYF. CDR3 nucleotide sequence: TGTGCCAGCAGCCAACTGAGTCAACGCGGGAGCTCAGAGACCCAGTACTTC.

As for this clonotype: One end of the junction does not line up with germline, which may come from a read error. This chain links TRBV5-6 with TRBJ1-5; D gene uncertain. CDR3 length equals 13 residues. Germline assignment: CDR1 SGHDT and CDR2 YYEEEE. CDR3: CVSSLSADQPQHF. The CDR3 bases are TGTGTCAGCAGCTTATCCGCGGATCAGCCCCAGCATTTT.

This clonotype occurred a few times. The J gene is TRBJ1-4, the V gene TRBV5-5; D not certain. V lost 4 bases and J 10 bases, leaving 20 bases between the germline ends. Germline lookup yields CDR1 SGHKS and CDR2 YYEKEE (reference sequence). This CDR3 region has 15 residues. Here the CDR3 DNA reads TGTGCCAGCAGCCTAACGGACGGGCCGGCTGGAAAACTGTTTTTT. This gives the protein CASSLTDGPAGKLFF.

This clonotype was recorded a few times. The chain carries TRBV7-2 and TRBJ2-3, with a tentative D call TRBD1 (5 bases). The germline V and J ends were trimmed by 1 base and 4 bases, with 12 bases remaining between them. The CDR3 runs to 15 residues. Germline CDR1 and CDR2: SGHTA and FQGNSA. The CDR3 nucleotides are TGTGCCAGCAGCTTAGACAGGAGCCCGCCAGATACGCAGTATTTT. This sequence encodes CASSLDRSPPDTQYF.

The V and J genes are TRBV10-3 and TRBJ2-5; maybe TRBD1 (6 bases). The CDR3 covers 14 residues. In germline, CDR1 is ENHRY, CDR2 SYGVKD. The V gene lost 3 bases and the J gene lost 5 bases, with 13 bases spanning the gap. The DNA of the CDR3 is TGTGCCATCAGTGAATTGGACAGCAGGGAGACCCAGTACTTC. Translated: CAISELDSRETQYF.

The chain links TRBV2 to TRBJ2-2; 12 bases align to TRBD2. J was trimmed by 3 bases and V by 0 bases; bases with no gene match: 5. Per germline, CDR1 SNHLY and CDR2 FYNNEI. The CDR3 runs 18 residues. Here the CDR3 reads CASSEAIRLAGDTGELFF. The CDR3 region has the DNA TGTGCCAGCAGTGAAGCGATACGACTAGCGGGAGACACCGGGGAGCTGTTTTTT.

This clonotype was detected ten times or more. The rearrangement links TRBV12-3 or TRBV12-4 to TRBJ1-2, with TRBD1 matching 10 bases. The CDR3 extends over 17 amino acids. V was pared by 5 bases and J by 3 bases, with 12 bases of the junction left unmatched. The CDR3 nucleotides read TGTGCCAGCAGTATGAATGCGGGACAGGGGATCCACTATGGCTACACCTTC. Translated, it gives CASSMNAGQGIHYGYTF.